This T cell receptor beta chain was obtained from a study of cytomegalovirus exposure and HLA in healthy donors. A multiplex PCR was run with 60 Vbeta primers and 13 Jbeta primers. Sequenced by immunoSEQ multiplex PCR; TCRdb stores in-frame clones only, minus some. The sample's table shows about 170,000 clones. This clonotype was obtained from a woman aged 60-70 years in good health and CMV-seronegative. Specimen: PBMCs.

Here the CDR3 reads CASSLGQGRTYEQYF. CDR3 coding DNA: TGTGCCAGCAGTTTGGGGCAGGGCCGTACCTACGAGCAGTACTTC. J is TRBJ2-7 and V is TRBV27; D may be TRBD1 (5 bases). V was cut by 3 bases and J by 2 bases, with 14 bases left in between. The CDR3 has 15 residues. The germline CDR1 and CDR2 sequences are MNHEY and SMNVEV (reference sequence).